This TCR beta chain was observed in a study of T cell responses to AZD1222 COVID-19 vaccine. Libraries were prepared by immunoSEQ multiplex PCR; TCRdb keeps only in-frame clonotypes and omits some of them. Here the sample spans about 100,000 clones, roughly nine tenths being singletons. Second-dose groups at about 4 or about 12 weeks were pooled. Study observations and caveats: Repertoire sampling was restricted to post-peak T cell response timepoints. The reported proportion of spike-specific TCRs targeting unmutated variant regions was nearly half. Rises in breadth and depth of Spike-specific TCRs came after two AZD1222 doses.

A remark on this clone: Its target is unknown.

V trimming: 2 bases; J trimming: 5 bases; junction bases outside the gene matches: 3. This CDR3 is 14 amino acids long. CDR1 is KGHSH, CDR2 LQKENI, per germline. This chain connects TRBV18 to TRBJ2-7; 10 bases map to TRBD2. This TCR was sampled from an adult who received the AZD1222 COVID-19 vaccine. Sequenced here: peripheral blood, sampled 28 days after the second AZD1222 dose. The DNA for the CDR3 is TGTGCCAGCTCACCAGTTAGCGGGAGGAACGAGCAGTACTTC. Its translation: CASSPVSGRNEQYF.